One sample yielded the 4 T cell receptor beta chains listed below, sequenced in a study of T cells after yellow fever vaccination. TCRdb called the 5' RACE reads again in MiXCR, with one record for every CDR3 protein. This sample has hundreds of thousands of distinct CDR3 sequences, with less than 15% found just once. The sample was PBMCs, taken on the day of the yellow fever booster vaccination. The receptors were sampled from a man aged 25 to 40 who received the YFV17D yellow fever vaccine.

The chain carries TRBV7-9 and TRBJ2-1, with 11 bases lining up with TRBD2. CDR3 length equals 16 residues. Germline CDR1 SEHNR, CDR2 FQNEAQ (reference sequence). Losses at the gene ends were 5 bases for V and 7 bases for J; bases not matched to a gene: 10. The chain's CDR3 is CASSIPPGLAVNEQFF. Here the CDR3 DNA reads TGTGCCAGCAGCATCCCCCCGGGACTAGCGGTGAATGAGCAGTTCTTC.

This clonotype was seen only a few times. The chain employs TRBV19 and TRBJ1-5; 10 positions match TRBD1. V shed 0 bases and J 7 bases; nucleotides not matched to a gene: 6. Germline-derived CDR1 and CDR2 are LNHDA and SQIVND (reference sequence). The CDR3 has 16 residues. As DNA, the CDR3 is TGTGCCAGTAGTATAGAAGGGACAGGGGCCACGCAGCCCCAGCATTTT. Residues: CASSIEGTGATQPQHF.

The chain employs TRBV27 and TRBJ2-7; 7 bases fit TRBD1. Trimming cost V 2 bases and J 2 bases; bases outside gene matches: 6. The CDR3 is made up of 15 amino acids. CDR1 MNHEY and CDR2 SMNVEV come from the germline V gene (reference sequence). The CDR3 nucleotides read TGTGCCAGCAGTTTACCTGGGACAGCCACCTACGAGCAGTACTTC. This codes for CASSLPGTATYEQYF.

This rearrangement joins TRBV5-1 to TRBJ1-5; D possibly corresponds to TRBD1 (6 bases). In germline, CDR1 is SGHRS, CDR2 YFSETQ. This CDR3 is 14 amino acids long. V was pared by 3 bases and J by 7 bases, with 14 bases between. The CDR3: CASSSQGGGQPQHF. The CDR3 nucleotides are TGCGCCAGCAGCTCACAGGGTGGAGGGCAGCCCCAGCATTTT.